This T cell receptor beta chain came from a study of shared clonotypes between healthy human individuals. Study results and caveats: Generation probabilities were higher for clonotypes shared across all four sorted-subset donors than for unshared ones. For naive CD4 cells, roughly 4.8% of clonotypes were shared across a few donors. Exclusively blood specimens were collected; tissue repertoires likely differ.

Notes on this clone: Its specificity is unknown.

In the original processing: Junction-only sequences without quality scores came from ImmunoSEQ, so filtering differed. The table came from immunoSEQ multiplex PCR; TCRdb's copy has only in-frame clones and leaves some out. That table furnishes V, J and clone size, whereas the DNA furnished D and trimming. The sample has roughly 500,000 clones; approximately 95% are singletons. Trimming removed 2 bases from V and 5 bases from J, with 10 bases in between. CDR1 SGHTA and CDR2 FQGNSA come from the germline V gene. This CDR3 region has 14 residues. This chain links TRBV7-2 with TRBJ1-5, with D possibly TRBD1 on 5 matching bases. The receptor was derived from a woman in her thirties in good health. Material for sequencing was naive CD4+ T cells sorted from blood. Subset denoted: CD45RA+ positively selected. The CDR3 nucleotides read TGTGCCAGCAGCTTAAAATGGGACGATCAGCCCCAGCATTTT. Translation: CASSLKWDDQPQHF. Drawing the rest from reference TRBV7-2 and TRBJ1-5, the complete variable domain is GAGVSQSPSNKVTEKGKDVELRCDPISGHTALYWYRQSLGQGLEFLIYFQGNSAPDKSGLPSDRFSAERTGGSVSTLTIQRTQQEDSAVYLCASSLKWDDQPQHFGDGTRLSIL.